This T cell receptor (beta chain) emerged from a study of shared clonotypes between healthy human individuals. At the level of the study: Three plates each covered CD4 naive and memory; CD8 naive two, CD8 memory one.

The study drew all its donors from Caucasian adults living in Nashville, Tennessee. The CDR3 is 14 residues long. V lost 3 bases and J lost 3, with 11 bases in between. Germline CDR1 reads KGHSH; CDR2 reads LQKENI. Profiled with immunoSEQ multiplex PCR; TCRdb holds only in-frame clones, not every one. The sample includes about 1 million clones, approximately 72% of them seen just once. Findings and caveats of the study: Shared across several donors were 4% to 6% of the naive CD4 clonotypes.

This clone was seen once. Its cognate antigen is unknown. Other DNA variants within this sample encode the same CDR3. This sequence joins TRBV18 and TRBJ1-2; tentatively, D is TRBD1 (5 bases). This TCR derives from a man aged 18 to 29 in good health. The sample was memory CD4+ T cells sorted from blood. Subset denoted: CD45RA-negative fraction. CDR3 sequence (DNA): TGTGCCAGCTCACCGGGTCGGGGCGACTATGGCTACACCTTC. Residues: CASSPGRGDYGYTF. Based on the CDR3 plus reference TRBV18 and TRBJ1-2, the full variable domain is NAGVMQNPRHLVRRRGQEARLRCSPMKGHSHVYWYRQLPEEGLKFMVYLQKENIIDESGMPKERFSAEFPKEGPSILRIQQVVRGDSAAYFCASSPGRGDYGYTFGSGTRLTVV.